This TCR beta chain was identified in a study of blood T cells in healthy people across ages (dated by TCRdb to between 2014 and 2016). Regarding the research as a whole: In model experiments, template switching captured roughly one uniquely barcoded TCR beta cDNA molecule for every two T cells. Using deep sequencing normalized with unique cDNA molecular identifiers, the study measured how TCR beta repertoire diversity changes with age. The donors were split into four age groups: young (average about 16 years), middle-aged (about 40), aged (roughly 60) and long-lived (under 85). To avoid experimental bias, donors of different ages were distributed randomly across sequencing lanes. The study analyzed two additional independent replicas of 1 million unique cDNA reads from the same blood draw for two donors, one aged 18 to 29 and one aged 80 or older.

With respect to this clonotype: Its specific antigen is unknown. Per-nucleotide qualities are absent, and no much larger clonotype sits a single base away.

Receptors were amplified or captured by 5' RACE. A second PCR of roughly 6 to 12 cycles was performed with a sample-barcoded 5' primer and a J-beta primer mix. Each TCR beta cDNA molecule received a unique molecular identifier from a template-switch 5' adaptor carrying 12 random nucleotides. Each sample yielded at least 3 million CDR3-containing paired-end reads. The Mint cDNA synthesis kit, primed by a TRBC-specific oligonucleotide, was used to synthesize first-strand cDNA from all RNA. Following uracil-DNA glycosylase treatment, all cDNA underwent a first 18-cycle PCR with the universal primers M1SS and BC2_uni_R. The authors' pipeline ran thus. For normalization, 1 million high-quality reads were randomly selected from each sample, with every read carrying a distinct molecular identifier. Instead of being binned into consensus sequences, reads with shared molecular identifiers were discarded. MiTCR, with a Q25 quality threshold and the strictest error-elimination algorithm, was used for CDR3 identification, clonotype clustering and error correction. Lower-bound total TCR beta diversity was estimated with a nonparametric unseen species model using Euler transformation. In-frame beta chains were kept once TCRdb had trimmed the public reads at Q25 with fastp and called clones with MiXCR. Duplicate CDR3 protein sequences are folded into a single record with the most common DNA and genes. These V and J calls are TCRdb output, not the study's own analysis. Present in this sample are 1.8 million or so distinct CDR3 sequences, approximately 40% of which were seen just once. In total, the top ten clones hold about 21% of the sample.

Study-level results and caveats: As age increased, observed TCR beta diversity per million T cells dropped in a roughly linear way, and a significant reduction was already evident by age about 36. Estimates of total diversity from one million sequenced T cells were regarded as lower bounds and underestimates. Because donor CMV infection status was unknown, age-related changes in expanded clonotypes were potentially confounded. Because profiling used bulk unsorted PBMCs, naive and antigen-experienced compartments could not be compared conclusively. The percentage of naive T cells measured by flow cytometry correlated strongly with observed TCR beta diversity. Compared with the aged group, the long-lived group had more naive CD4+ T cells, fewer expanded clones and increased TCR diversity, a pattern suggesting age selection.

The germline V gene (reference sequence) provides CDR1 DFQATT and CDR2 SNEGSKA. V loses 4 bases of germline sequence and J loses 8 bases, and the interval between the two ends is 23 bases. The CDR3 sequence holds 15 residues, the cysteine and phenylalanine included. The read is trimmed to its CDR3 DNA, 45 bases read in frame from base 1. The roughly 39 donors, aged roughly 6 to 95 years, were systemically healthy Caucasian individuals from Russia. Each donor gave 9 to 10 milliliters of peripheral blood, collected into EDTA-treated Vacutainer tubes. Ficoll-Paque density-gradient centrifugation was used to isolate PBMCs, with at least 6.5 million per sample. Total RNA, at least 6 micrograms per sample, was extracted from PBMCs with Trizol reagent. Naive CD45RAhigh/CD27high T cell percentages were measured by flow cytometry on a PBMC aliquot from every donor.

Specimen: blood. Recombination connected TRBV20-1 to TRBJ1-2; the D gene is possibly TRBD1, with 6 bases matching. The clonotype comes from a human donor in good health. The CDR3 here reads CSAKRFKLGAGGYTF. The sequence in DNA is TGCAGTGCTAAAAGATTCAAATTGGGGGCCGGGGGCTACACCTTC.